The clone carrying this TCR beta chain was picked up many times. Its antigen is currently unknown. CDR3-region Arm-PCR and iRepertoire HTBI primers produced the TCR beta libraries. Via MiXCR, TCRdb re-called the multiplex PCR reads, giving one row per CDR3 protein. The repertoire holds almost 350,000 distinct CDR3 sequences, with about 18% as singletons. Deletions cut 2 bases from V and 2 bases from J, with 12 bases between. There are 15 residues in the CDR3. Germline V gene data show CDR1 as MNHEY and CDR2 as SVGAGI. The sample is drawn from a study of regulatory T cells in long-lasting Graves disease. Time point described: persistent/refractory GD, antithyroid drugs over 5 years with positive TRAb. PBMC RNA was the source of the TCR library. Study-level findings and limits: TRBV28, TRBJ1-2 and TRBJ2-5 emerged as the favored segments in persistent disease. The small sample size may have reduced accuracy. Investigators studied peripheral blood only, not thyroid tissue. TCR diversity was lower in persistent Graves' patients than in newly diagnosed ones.

The TCR originated in a female donor with Graves disease. The source material was peripheral blood mononuclear cells (PBMCs), sampled when the disease was refractory, from a patient treated with antithyroid drugs. The chain recombines TRBV6-5 with TRBJ1-2; D remains unclear. The CDR3 is CASSYRPARNYGYTF. CDR3 bases: TGTGCCAGCAGTTACCGGCCAGCGCGCAACTATGGCTACACCTTC.